One and the same sample provided the 8 T cell receptor beta chains below, sequenced in a study of T cell repertoires in cytomegalovirus infection. Their target antigens are unknown. TCRdb used MiXCR to reprocess the reads, holding one entry per CDR3 protein. The sample has about 920,000 distinct CDR3 sequences; around a third are singletons. This specimen was cultured CD8+ T cells from PBMCs, taken from culture after CMV antigen stimulation. The source is a human donor in good health (CMV status not recorded). Some clones in this sample may be carry-over from other donors' samples.

This clonotype was recorded many times. The chain carries TRBV7-2 and TRBJ2-3; 11 nucleotides align to TRBD2. Per the germline V gene, CDR1 is SGHTA and CDR2 is FQGNSA. With 1 base clipped from V and 2 bases from J, the junction kept 2 bases outside the gene matches. The CDR3 runs to 16 residues. The CDR3 nucleotides read TGTGCCAGCAGCTTAGGGACTAGCGGGTTCACAGATACGCAGTATTTT. This sequence encodes CASSLGTSGFTDTQYF. Looking up the rest from reference TRBV7-2 and TRBJ2-3 gives the full variable domain: GAGVSQSPSNKVTEKGKDVELRCDPISGHTALYWYRQSLGQGLEFLIYFQGNSAPDKSGLPSDRFSAERTGGSVSTLTIQRTQQEDSAVYLCASSLGTSGFTDTQYFGPGTRLTVL.

The chain joins TRBV6-5 to TRBJ2-5, with D tentatively TRBD1 (6 bases). With 5 bases removed from V and 2 bases from J, the gap between germline ends came to 15 bases. The germline gives CDR1 MNHEY, CDR2 SVGAGI. This CDR3 is built from 15 residues. The CDR3 protein is CASSVRGAVQETQYF. CDR3 DNA sequence: TGTGCCAGCAGTGTCAGGGGAGCGGTGCAAGAGACCCAGTACTTC.

This clonotype turned up a few times. The V call is TRBV12-3 or TRBV12-4, the J call TRBJ2-1; TRBD1 is a possible D gene (5 bases). The CDR3 sequence is 12 residues long. Trimming pared 5 bases from V and 8 bases from J, leaving 10 bases between. The CDR3 region has the DNA TGTGCCAGCAGTGTAGGGGCTTATGAGCAGTTCTTC. It specifies CASSVGAYEQFF.

Comments on this clonotype: This clone may be a read error of a much larger clone one base away. V is TRBV4-1 and J is TRBJ2-1; possible D gene TRBD2, 6 bases. This CDR3 contains 15 residues. V was shortened by 0 bases and J by 0 bases, with 6 bases between the two germline ends. Germline assignment: CDR1 MGHRA and CDR2 YSYEKL. DNA of the CDR3: TGCGCCAGCAGCCAAGACGGGGGCTCCTACAATGAGCAGTTCTTC. This translates into CASSQDGGSYNEQFF.

The CDR3 here is CASTPTPTEQYF. DNA for the CDR3: TGTGCCAGCACCCCTACTCCTACCGAGCAGTACTTC. The chain recombines TRBV7-4 with TRBJ2-7; D gene uncertain. The CDR3 covers 12 residues. Germline V gives CDR1 SGHVT, CDR2 SQSDAQ. With 7 bases removed from V and 6 bases from J, the gap between germline ends came to 13 bases.

The chain couples TRBV4-1 to TRBJ1-5; possibly TRBD1 for D (6 bases). This CDR3 has 15 residues. Germline V CDR1 and CDR2: MGHRA, YSYEKL. V was pared by 4 bases and J by 1 base, with 11 bases between. CDR3 DNA: TGCGCCAGCAGCCCAACAGGGACAAGCAATCAGCCCCAGCATTTT. This codes for CASSPTGTSNQPQHF.

There are a few counts of this clonotype. The CDR3 spells CASGLVEGTEAFF. The CDR3 bases are TGTGCTAGTGGTTTGGTAGAAGGGACTGAAGCTTTCTTT. The rearrangement joins TRBV12-5 to TRBJ1-1; D remains ambiguous. This CDR3 is 13 amino acids long. V gave up 0 bases and J gave up 5 bases, with 7 bases separating them. Germline V lookup: CDR1 LGHNT, CDR2 FRNRAP.

The chain carries TRBV27 and TRBJ1-2; tentatively, D is TRBD1 (5 bases). Germline CDR1 is MNHEY and CDR2 is SMNVEV (reference sequence). V lost 10 bases to trimming and J lost 8 bases, with 14 bases between them. The CDR3 length is 11 residues. CDR3 coding DNA: TGTGCCACCTCAGGGCCTGGCGGCTACACCTTC. Translating it yields CATSGPGGYTF.